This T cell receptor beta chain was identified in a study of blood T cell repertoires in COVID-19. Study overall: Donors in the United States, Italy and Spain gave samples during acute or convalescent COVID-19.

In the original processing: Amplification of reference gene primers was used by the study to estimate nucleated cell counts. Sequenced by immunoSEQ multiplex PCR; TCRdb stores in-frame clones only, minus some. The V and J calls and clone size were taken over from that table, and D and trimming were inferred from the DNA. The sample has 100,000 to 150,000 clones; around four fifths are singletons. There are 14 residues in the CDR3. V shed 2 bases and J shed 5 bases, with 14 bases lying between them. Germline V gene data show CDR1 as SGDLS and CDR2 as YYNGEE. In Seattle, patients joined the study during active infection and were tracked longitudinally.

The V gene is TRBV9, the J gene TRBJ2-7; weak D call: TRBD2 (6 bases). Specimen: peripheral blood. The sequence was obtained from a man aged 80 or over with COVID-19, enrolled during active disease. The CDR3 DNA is TGTGCCAGCAGCGTTGGCGGGATGATGGACGAGCAGTACTTC. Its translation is CASSVGGMMDEQYF.